The sequence of this TCR beta chain was determined in a study of blood T cell repertoires in COVID-19. Looking at the study overall: Sample material is recorded as cDNA or gDNA derived from T cells, B-cell-depleted T cells, or PBMCs.

All enrollees were roughly 18 to 89 years old and from around 25 US areas. Worth noting for this clone: Within the sample, other DNA sequences also encode this same CDR3.

Method: immunoSEQ multiplex PCR; TCRdb's copy keeps in-frame clones and lacks some. There are roughly 180,000 clones in the sample; around four fifths occur only once, and about an eighth lies in the top ten. Trimming cost V 2 bases and J 1 base, with 9 bases left between them. The germline CDR1 and CDR2 sequences are SGHRS and YFSETQ. The CDR3 has 14 amino acids. Material: PBMCs or T cells enriched from blood (not recorded which). V usage is TRBV5-1 and J usage is TRBJ2-5; D is possibly TRBD1 (6 bases). This TCR was recovered from an older woman who had recovered from COVID-19. The CDR3 coding sequence is TGCGCCAGCAGCTTTGGCAGGGGCCAAGAGACCCAGTACTTC. Translation: CASSFGRGQETQYF. Variable domain in full (rest from reference TRBV5-1 and TRBJ2-5): KAGVTQTPRYLIKTRGQQVTLSCSPISGHRSVSWYQQTPGQGLQFLFEYFSETQRNKGNFPGRFSGRQFSNSRSEMNVSTLELGDSALYLCASSFGRGQETQYFGPGTRLLVL.